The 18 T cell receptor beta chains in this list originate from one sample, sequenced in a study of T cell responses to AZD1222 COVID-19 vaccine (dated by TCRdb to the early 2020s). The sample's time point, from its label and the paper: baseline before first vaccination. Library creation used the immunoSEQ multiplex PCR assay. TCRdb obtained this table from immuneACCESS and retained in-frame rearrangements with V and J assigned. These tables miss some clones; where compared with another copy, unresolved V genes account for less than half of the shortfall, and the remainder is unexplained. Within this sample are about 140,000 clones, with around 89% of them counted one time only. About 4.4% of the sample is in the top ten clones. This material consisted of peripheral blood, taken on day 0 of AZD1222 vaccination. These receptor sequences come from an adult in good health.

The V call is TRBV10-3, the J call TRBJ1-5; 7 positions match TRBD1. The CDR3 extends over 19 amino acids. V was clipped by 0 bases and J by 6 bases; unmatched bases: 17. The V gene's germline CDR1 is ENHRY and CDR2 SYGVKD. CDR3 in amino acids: CAISESDRAKAGRAQPQHF. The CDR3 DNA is TGTGCCATCAGTGAGTCAGACAGGGCCAAAGCGGGACGGGCTCAGCCCCAGCATTTT.

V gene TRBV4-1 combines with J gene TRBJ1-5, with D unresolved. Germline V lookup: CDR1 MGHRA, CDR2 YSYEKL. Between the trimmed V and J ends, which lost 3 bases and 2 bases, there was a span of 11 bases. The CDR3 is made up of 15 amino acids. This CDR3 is CASSQLEDGNQPQHF. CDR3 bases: TGCGCCAGCAGCCAGCTGGAAGACGGCAATCAGCCCCAGCATTTT.

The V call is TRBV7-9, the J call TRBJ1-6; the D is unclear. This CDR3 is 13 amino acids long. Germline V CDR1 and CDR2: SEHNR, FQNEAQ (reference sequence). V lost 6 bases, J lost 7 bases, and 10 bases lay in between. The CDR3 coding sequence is TGTGCCAGCAGGCGGACGGAAAATTCACCCCTCCACTTT. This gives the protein CASRRTENSPLHF.

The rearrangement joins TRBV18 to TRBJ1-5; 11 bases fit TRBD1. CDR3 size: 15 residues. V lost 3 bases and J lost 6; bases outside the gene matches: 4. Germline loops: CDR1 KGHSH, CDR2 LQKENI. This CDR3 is CASSPGQGVGQPQHF. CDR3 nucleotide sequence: TGTGCCAGCTCACCGGGACAGGGGGTCGGTCAGCCCCAGCATTTT.

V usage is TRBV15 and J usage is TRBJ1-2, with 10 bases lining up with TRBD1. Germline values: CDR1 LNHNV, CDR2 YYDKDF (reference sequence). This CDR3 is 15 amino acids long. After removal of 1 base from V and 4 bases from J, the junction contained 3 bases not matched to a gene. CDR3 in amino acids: CATSRAWDRGYGYTF. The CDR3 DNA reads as TGTGCCACCAGCAGAGCCTGGGACAGGGGCTATGGCTACACCTTC.

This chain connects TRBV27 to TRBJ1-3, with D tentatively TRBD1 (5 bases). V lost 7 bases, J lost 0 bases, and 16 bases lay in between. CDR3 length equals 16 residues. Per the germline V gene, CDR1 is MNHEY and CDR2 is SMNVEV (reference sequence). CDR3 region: CASKGKTVNSGNTIYF. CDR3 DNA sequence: TGTGCCAGCAAAGGAAAGACAGTAAACTCTGGAAACACCATATATTTT.

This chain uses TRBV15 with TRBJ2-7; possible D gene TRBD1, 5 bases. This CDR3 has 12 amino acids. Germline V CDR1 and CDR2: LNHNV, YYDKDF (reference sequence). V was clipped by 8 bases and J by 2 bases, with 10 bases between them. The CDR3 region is CATGQTAYEQYF. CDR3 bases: TGTGCCACCGGCCAGACAGCCTACGAGCAGTACTTC.

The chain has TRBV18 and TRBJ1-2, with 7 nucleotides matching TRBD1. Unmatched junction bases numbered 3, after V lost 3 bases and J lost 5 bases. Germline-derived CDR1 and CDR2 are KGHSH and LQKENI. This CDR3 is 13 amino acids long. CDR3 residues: CASSPGQMYGYTF. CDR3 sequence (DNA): TGTGCCAGCTCACCGGGACAGATGTATGGCTACACCTTC.

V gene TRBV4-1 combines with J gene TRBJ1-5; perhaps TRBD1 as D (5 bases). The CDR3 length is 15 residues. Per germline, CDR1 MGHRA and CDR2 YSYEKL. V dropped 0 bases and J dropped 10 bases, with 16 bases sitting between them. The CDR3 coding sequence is TGCGCCAGCAGCCAAGAGGGGGGGTTCTCCCTACCCCAGCATTTT. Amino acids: CASSQEGGFSLPQHF.

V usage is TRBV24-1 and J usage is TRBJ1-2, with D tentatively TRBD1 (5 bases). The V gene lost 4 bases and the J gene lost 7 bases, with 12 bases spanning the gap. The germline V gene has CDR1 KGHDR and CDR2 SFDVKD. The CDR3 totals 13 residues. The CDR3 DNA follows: TGTGCCACCAGTGACAGAGACAGTAGTGGCTACACCTTC. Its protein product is CATSDRDSSGYTF.

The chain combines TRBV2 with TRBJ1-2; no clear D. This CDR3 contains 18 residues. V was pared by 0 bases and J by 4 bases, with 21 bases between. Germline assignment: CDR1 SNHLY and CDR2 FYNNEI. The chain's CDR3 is CASSEAFFTKLTLYGYTF. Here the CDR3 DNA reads TGTGCCAGCAGTGAAGCATTTTTCACAAAACTGACGCTCTATGGCTACACCTTC.

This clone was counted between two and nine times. The CDR3 DNA is TGTGCCAGCGGGGACAGGGCGAACACCGGGGAGCTGTTTTTT. Translated: CASGDRANTGELFF. The chain has TRBV2 and TRBJ2-2, with 9 bases identical to TRBD1. In germline, CDR1 is SNHLY, CDR2 FYNNEI. J gave up 0 bases and V 8 bases, and 1 base lay outside the gene matches. CDR3 size: 14 residues. Variable domain in full (rest from reference TRBV2 and TRBJ2-2): EPEVTQTPSHQVTQMGQEVILRCVPISNHLYFYWYRQILGQKVEFLVSFYNNEISEKSEIFDDQFSVERPDGSNFTLKIRSTKLEDSAMYFCASGDRANTGELFFGEGSRLTVL.

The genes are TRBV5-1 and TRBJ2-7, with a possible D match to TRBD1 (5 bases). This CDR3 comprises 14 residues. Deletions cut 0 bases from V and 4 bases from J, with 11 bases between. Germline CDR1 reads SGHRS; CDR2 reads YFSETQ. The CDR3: CASSLGRTLYEQYF. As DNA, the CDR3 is TGCGCCAGCAGCTTGGGTAGGACACTTTACGAGCAGTACTTC.

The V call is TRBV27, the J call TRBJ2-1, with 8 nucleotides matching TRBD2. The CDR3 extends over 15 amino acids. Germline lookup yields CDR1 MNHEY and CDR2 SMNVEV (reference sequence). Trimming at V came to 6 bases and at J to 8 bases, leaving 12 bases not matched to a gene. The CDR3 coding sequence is TGTGCCAGCAGGACAAGCGGGAGAGTTGGACATGAGCAGTTCTTC. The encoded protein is CASRTSGRVGHEQFF.

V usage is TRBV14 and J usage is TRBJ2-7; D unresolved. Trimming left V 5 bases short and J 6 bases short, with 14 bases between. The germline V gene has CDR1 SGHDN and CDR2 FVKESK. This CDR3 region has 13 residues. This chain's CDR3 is CASSKDVLREQYF. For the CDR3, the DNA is TGTGCCAGCAGCAAGGACGTACTTCGCGAGCAGTACTTC.

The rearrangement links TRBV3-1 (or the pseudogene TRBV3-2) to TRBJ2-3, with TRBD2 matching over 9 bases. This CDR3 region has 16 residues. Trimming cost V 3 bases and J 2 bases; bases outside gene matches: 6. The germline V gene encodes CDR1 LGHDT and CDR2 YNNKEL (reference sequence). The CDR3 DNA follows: TGTGCCAGCAGCCATAGACTAGCGGATGACACAGATACGCAGTATTTT. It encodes CASSHRLADDTDTQYF.

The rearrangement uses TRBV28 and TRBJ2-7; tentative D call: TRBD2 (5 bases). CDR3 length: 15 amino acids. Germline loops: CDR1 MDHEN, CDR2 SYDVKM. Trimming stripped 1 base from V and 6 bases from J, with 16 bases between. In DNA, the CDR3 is TGTGCCAGCAGTTTATCTCGGAACTCCCGGGGCGAGCAGTACTTC. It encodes CASSLSRNSRGEQYF.

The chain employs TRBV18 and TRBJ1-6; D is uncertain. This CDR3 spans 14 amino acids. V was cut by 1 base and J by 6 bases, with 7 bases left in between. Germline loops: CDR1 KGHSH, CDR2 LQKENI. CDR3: CASSPQGSNSPLHF. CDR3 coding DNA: TGTGCCAGCTCACCACAGGGTAGTAATTCACCCCTCCACTTT.